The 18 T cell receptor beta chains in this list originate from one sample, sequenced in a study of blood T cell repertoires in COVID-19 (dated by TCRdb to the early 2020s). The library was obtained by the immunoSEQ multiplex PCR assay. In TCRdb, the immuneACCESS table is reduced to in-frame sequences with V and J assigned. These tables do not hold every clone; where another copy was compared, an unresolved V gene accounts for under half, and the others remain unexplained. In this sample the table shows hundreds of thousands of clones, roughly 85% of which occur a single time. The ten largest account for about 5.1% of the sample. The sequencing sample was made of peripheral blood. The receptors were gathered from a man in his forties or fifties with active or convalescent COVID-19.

The CDR3 loop reads CASSQSGGPPYEQYF. The CDR3 DNA reads as TGTGCCAGCAGCCAATCAGGAGGGCCCCCCTACGAGCAGTACTTC. The chain has TRBV3-1 (or the pseudogene TRBV3-2) and TRBJ2-7; weak D call: TRBD2 (6 bases). Germline assignment: CDR1 LGHDT and CDR2 YNNKEL (reference sequence). The CDR3 length is 15 residues. Trimming took 2 bases from V and 2 from J, leaving 13 bases between them.

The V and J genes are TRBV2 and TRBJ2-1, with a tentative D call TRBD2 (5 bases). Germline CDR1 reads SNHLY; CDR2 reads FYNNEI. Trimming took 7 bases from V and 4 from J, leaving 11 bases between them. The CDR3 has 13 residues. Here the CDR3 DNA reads TGTGCCAGCAAGGGAGACTTATACAATGAGCAGTTCTTC. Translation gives CASKGDLYNEQFF.

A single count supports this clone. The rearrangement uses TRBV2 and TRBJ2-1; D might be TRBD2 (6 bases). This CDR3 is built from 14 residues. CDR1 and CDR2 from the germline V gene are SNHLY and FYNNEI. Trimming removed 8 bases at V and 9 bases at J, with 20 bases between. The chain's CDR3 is CASGQMGLRGEQFF. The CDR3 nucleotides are TGTGCCAGCGGTCAGATGGGACTCCGGGGTGAGCAGTTCTTC.

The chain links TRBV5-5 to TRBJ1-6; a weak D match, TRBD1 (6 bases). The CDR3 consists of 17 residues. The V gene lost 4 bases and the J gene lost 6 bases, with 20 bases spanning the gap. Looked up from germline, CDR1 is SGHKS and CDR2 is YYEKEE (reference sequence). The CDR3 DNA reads TGTGCCAGCAGCCGCCGCGGTTTAGGGGGAAGTAATTCACCCCTCCACTTT. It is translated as CASSRRGLGGSNSPLHF.

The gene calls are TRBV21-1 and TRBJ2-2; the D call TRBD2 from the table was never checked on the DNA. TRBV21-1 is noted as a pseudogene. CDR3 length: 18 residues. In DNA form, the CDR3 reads TGTGCCAGCAGCACAGGGACTAGCGGGAGTCAGAACACCGGGGAGCTGTTTTTT. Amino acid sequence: CASSTGTSGSQNTGELFF.

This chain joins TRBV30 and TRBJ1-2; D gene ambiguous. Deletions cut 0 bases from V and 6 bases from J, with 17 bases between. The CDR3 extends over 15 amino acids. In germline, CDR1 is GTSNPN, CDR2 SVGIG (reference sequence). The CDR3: CAWSVPPGVRDGYTF. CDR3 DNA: TGTGCCTGGAGTGTACCCCCCGGGGTTAGGGATGGCTACACCTTC.

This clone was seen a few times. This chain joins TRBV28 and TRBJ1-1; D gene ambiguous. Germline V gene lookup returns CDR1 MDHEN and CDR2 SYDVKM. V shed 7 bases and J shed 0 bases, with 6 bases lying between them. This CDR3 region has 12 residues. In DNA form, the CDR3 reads TGTGCCAGCAACAGTTTGAACACTGAAGCTTTCTTT. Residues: CASNSLNTEAFF.

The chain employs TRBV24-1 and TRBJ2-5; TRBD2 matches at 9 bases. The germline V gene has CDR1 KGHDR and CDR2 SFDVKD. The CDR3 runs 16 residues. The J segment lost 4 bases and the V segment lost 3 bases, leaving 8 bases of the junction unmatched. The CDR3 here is CATSDRGLAVGETQYF. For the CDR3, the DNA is TGTGCCACCAGTGATCGGGGACTAGCCGTAGGAGAGACCCAGTACTTC.

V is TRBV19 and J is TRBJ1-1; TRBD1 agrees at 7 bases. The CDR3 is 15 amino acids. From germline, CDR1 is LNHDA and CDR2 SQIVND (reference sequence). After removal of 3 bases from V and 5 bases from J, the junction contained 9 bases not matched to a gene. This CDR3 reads CASSMAWDRGTEAFF. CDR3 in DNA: TGTGCCAGTAGTATGGCTTGGGACAGAGGGACTGAAGCTTTCTTT. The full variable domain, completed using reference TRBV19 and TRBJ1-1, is DGGITQSPKYLFRKEGQNVTLSCEQNLNHDAMYWYRQDPGQGLRLIYYSQIVNDFQKGDIAEGYSVSREKKESFPLTVTSAQKNPTAFYLCASSMAWDRGTEAFFGQGTRLTVV.

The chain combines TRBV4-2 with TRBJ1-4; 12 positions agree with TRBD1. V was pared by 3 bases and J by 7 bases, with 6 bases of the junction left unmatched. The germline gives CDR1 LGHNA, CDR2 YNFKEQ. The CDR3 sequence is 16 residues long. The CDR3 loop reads CASSQGTGGGSEKLFF. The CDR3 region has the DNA TGTGCCAGCAGCCAGGGGACAGGGGGCGGGAGTGAAAAACTGTTTTTT.

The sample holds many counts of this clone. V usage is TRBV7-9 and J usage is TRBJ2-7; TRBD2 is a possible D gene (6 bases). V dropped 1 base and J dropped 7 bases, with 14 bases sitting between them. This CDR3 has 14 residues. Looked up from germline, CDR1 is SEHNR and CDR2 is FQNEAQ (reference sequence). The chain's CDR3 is CASSLGGGAGEQYF. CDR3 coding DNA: TGTGCCAGCAGCTTAGGTGGTGGAGCGGGTGAGCAGTACTTC.

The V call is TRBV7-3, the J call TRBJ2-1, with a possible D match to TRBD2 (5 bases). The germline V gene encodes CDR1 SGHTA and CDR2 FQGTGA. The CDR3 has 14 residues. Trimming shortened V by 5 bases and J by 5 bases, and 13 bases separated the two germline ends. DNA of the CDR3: TGTGCCAGCAGCCCCTCGGGATCCAACAATGAGCAGTTCTTC. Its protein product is CASSPSGSNNEQFF.

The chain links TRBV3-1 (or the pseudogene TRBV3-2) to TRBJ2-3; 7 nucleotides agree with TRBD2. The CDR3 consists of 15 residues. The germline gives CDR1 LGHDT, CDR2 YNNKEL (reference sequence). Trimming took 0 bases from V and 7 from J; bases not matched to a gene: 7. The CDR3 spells CASSQESLAEHTQYF. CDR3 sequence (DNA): TGTGCCAGCAGCCAAGAATCGCTAGCGGAACATACGCAGTATTTT.

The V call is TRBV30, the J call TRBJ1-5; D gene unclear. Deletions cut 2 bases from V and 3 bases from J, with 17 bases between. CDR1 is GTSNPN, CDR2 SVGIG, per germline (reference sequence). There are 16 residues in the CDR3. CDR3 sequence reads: CAWSIPSPESNQPQHF. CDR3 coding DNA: TGTGCCTGGAGTATCCCTTCCCCTGAGTCCAATCAGCCCCAGCATTTT.

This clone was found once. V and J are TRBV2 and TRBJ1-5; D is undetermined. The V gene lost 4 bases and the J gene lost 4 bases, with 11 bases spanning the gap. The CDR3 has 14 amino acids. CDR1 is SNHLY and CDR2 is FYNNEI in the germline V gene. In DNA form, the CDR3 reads TGTGCCAGCAGTGCCGACACTAGTAATCAGCCCCAGCATTTT. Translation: CASSADTSNQPQHF.

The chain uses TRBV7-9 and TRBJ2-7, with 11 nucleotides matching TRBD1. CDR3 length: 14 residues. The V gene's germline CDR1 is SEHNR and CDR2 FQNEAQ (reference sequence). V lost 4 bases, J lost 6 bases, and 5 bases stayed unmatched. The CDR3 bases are TGTGCCAGCAGCTCCTCCGGGACAGGGGGCGAGCAGTACTTC. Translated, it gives CASSSSGTGGEQYF.

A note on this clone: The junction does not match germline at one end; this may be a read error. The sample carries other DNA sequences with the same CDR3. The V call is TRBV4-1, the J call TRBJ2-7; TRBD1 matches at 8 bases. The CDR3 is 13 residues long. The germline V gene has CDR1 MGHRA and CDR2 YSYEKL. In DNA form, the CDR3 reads TGCGCCAGTAGCCCAGGGGGCGGTTACGAGCAGTACTTC. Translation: CASSPGGGYEQYF.

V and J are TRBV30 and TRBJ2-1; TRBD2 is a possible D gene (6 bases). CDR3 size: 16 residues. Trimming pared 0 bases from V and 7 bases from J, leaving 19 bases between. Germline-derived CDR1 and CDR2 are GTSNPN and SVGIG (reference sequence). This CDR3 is CAWSVPGSPGTNEQFF. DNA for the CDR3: TGTGCCTGGAGTGTACCCGGATCACCCGGGACTAATGAGCAGTTCTTC. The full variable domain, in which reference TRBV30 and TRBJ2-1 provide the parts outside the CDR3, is SQTIHQWPATLVQPVGSPLSLECTVEGTSNPNLYWYRQAAGRGLQLLFYSVGIGQISSEVPQNLSASRPQDRQFILSSKKLLLSDSGFYLCAWSVPGSPGTNEQFFGPGTRLTVL.